Below are 25 T cell receptor beta chains sequenced from a single sample in a study of beta chain features in type 1 diabetes. The study reverse transcribed the entire isolated RNA, so it sequenced expressed TCRB transcripts. This table comes from immunoSEQ multiplex PCR, and its TCRdb copy is limited to in-frame clones, with some not included. Counted here are roughly 150,000 clones, 7.5% to 8.5% occurring once; the ten biggest clones make up under 0.55%. These receptors' targets are unknown. Study-level points and caveats: Moderate but significant shortening of TCRB CDR3s was recorded in all four CD4+ subsets from Type 1 diabetes patients.

The sequencing sample was made of central memory CD4+ T cells from blood. These receptor sequences come from a man between 18 and 35 years old with type 1 diabetes.

This clone was seen a few times. Different DNA sequences within this sample yield the same CDR3. The genes are TRBV5-1 and TRBJ2-2; tentatively, D is TRBD1 (5 bases). Per germline, CDR1 SGHRS and CDR2 YFSETQ. The CDR3 spans 15 residues. V was cut by 1 base and J by 3 bases, with 10 bases left in between. Here the CDR3 reads CASSLRQGYTGELFF. The CDR3 nucleotides are TGCGCCAGCAGCTTGCGTCAGGGATACACCGGGGAGCTGTTTTTT.

The chain couples TRBV30 to TRBJ2-2; maybe TRBD2 (6 bases). Germline CDR1 GTSNPN, CDR2 SVGIG (reference sequence). This CDR3 is built from 14 residues. The V end lost 2 bases, the J end lost 7 bases, and 14 bases lay between the germline ends. The DNA for the CDR3 is TGTGCCTGGAGTCCGTGGGAGGAGTACGGGGAGCTGTTTTTT. Protein: CAWSPWEEYGELFF.

This clone has only a few counts. The V gene is TRBV9, the J gene TRBJ2-3, with D perhaps TRBD2 (6 bases). Trimming took 5 bases from V and 1 from J, leaving 14 bases between them. The CDR3 covers 15 residues. The germline V gene encodes CDR1 SGDLS and CDR2 YYNGEE. The chain's CDR3 is CASSGGTTGTDTQYF. The DNA of the CDR3 is TGTGCCAGCAGTGGAGGGACGACTGGCACAGATACGCAGTATTTT.

This clone was seen only a few times. V is TRBV15 and J is TRBJ2-7; 7 bases match TRBD2. With V trimmed by 1 base and J by 0 bases, 3 bases remained unmatched. Germline assignment: CDR1 LNHNV and CDR2 YYDKDF (reference sequence). The CDR3 runs to 15 residues. CDR3 nucleotides: TGTGCCACCAGCAGAGTGGGGGGGAGCTCCTACGAGCAGTACTTC. Translation: CATSRVGGSSYEQYF. Based on the CDR3 plus reference TRBV15 and TRBJ2-7, the full variable domain is DAMVIQNPRYQVTQFGKPVTLSCSQTLNHNVMYWYQQKSSQAPKLLFHYYDKDFNNEADTPDNFQSRRPNTSFCFLDIRSPGLGDTAMYLCATSRVGGSSYEQYFGPGTRLTVT.

This clone was counted ten times or more. The chain employs TRBV10-3 and TRBJ2-1; 12 positions match TRBD2. Germline CDR1 reads ENHRY; CDR2 reads SYGVKD. This CDR3 comprises 16 residues. The ends lost 3 bases at V and 9 bases at J; junction bases unmatched: 9. The CDR3 spells CAISEPPSGGGVEQFF. The CDR3 DNA is TGTGCCATCAGTGAACCCCCTAGCGGGGGGGGTGTTGAGCAGTTCTTC.

This clone was seen a few times. V is TRBV6-1 and J is TRBJ2-3; tentative D call: TRBD2 (6 bases). This CDR3 is built from 18 residues. CDR1 and CDR2 from the germline V gene are MNHNS and SASEGT. V lost 3 bases, J lost 2 bases, and 21 bases lay in between. CDR3 in amino acids: CASSDRGFAATSTDTQYF. CDR3 in DNA: TGTGCCAGCAGTGACCGGGGGTTCGCCGCAACATCCACAGATACGCAGTATTTT.

In this sample, this clone turned up a few times. The V gene is TRBV11-1, the J gene TRBJ2-7; TRBD2 matches 9 bases. The ends lost 2 bases at V and 5 bases at J; junction bases unmatched: 7. The CDR3 runs 15 residues. Germline loops: CDR1 SGHAT, CDR2 FQDESV (reference sequence). CDR3 nucleotide sequence: TGTGCCAGCAGCTTAAGGACTAGCGCAGGCCACGAGCAGTACTTC. Its translation is CASSLRTSAGHEQYF.

In its sample, this clone was seen once. The V gene is TRBV28, the J gene TRBJ1-1, with TRBD1 matching over 7 bases. Germline loops: CDR1 MDHEN, CDR2 SYDVKM. The CDR3 totals 14 residues. The V gene end was trimmed by 3 bases and the J gene end by 2 bases; junction bases not matched to a gene: 3. The CDR3 DNA reads as TGTGCCAGCAGTTTGGGGGACAGAAACACTGAAGCTTTCTTT. Protein sequence: CASSLGDRNTEAFF.

The V gene is TRBV5-4, the J gene TRBJ2-2; TRBD2 agrees at 10 bases. Germline V CDR1 and CDR2: SGHNT, YYREEE (reference sequence). Trimming removed 3 bases from V and 4 bases from J; junction bases left unmatched: 6. The CDR3 extends over 16 amino acids. The CDR3 is CASSSSSGGRTGELFF. In DNA form, the CDR3 reads TGTGCCAGCAGCTCCTCTAGCGGGGGACGCACCGGGGAGCTGTTTTTT.

In this sample, this clone turned up a few times. This rearrangement joins TRBV29-1 to TRBJ1-2; D perhaps matches TRBD1 (5 bases). V was clipped by 2 bases and J by 8 bases, with 15 bases between them. The CDR3 contains 13 residues. Germline CDR1 SQVTM, CDR2 ANQGSEA. The CDR3 region has the DNA TGCAGCGTTGAAATTGGGCAGGGTAGAGGCTACACCTTC. It codes for CSVEIGQGRGYTF.

V is TRBV5-1 and J is TRBJ2-7; D is undetermined. The germline V gene encodes CDR1 SGHRS and CDR2 YFSETQ. V was pared by 4 bases and J by 0 bases, with 14 bases between. The CDR3 totals 15 residues. The CDR3 sequence: CASSPAVANSYEQYF. The CDR3 region has the DNA TGCGCCAGCAGCCCTGCCGTCGCGAACTCCTACGAGCAGTACTTC.

V and J are TRBV29-1 and TRBJ2-2; 9 positions agree with TRBD1. V trimming: 6 bases; J trimming: 4 bases; junction bases outside the gene matches: 9. The CDR3 loop spans 15 amino acids. Germline lookup yields CDR1 SQVTM and CDR2 ANQGSEA. CDR3 sequence (DNA): TGCAGCGTCGGAGAACAGGGGGCGGGCACCGGGGAGCTGTTTTTT. Translated, it gives CSVGEQGAGTGELFF.

The chain is built from TRBV30 and TRBJ2-7, with 10 bases fitting TRBD1. The CDR3 contains 15 residues. CDR1 and CDR2 (germline): GTSNPN, SVGIG (reference sequence). The V segment lost 3 bases and the J segment 5 bases; nucleotides outside the gene matches: 10. CDR3 in amino acids: CAWRGWTGGSHEQYF. In nucleotides, the CDR3 is TGTGCCTGGAGAGGTTGGACAGGGGGTTCCCACGAGCAGTACTTC.

This clone was detected only a few times. V and J are TRBV29-1 and TRBJ1-2, with TRBD1 matching over 8 bases. V lost 6 bases, J lost 4 bases, and 4 bases stayed unmatched. Germline V gives CDR1 SQVTM, CDR2 ANQGSEA. The CDR3 totals 12 residues. The CDR3, as DNA: TGCAGCGTGCCTGGGACAGGCTATGGCTACACCTTC. Amino acid sequence: CSVPGTGYGYTF.

The chain employs TRBV2 and TRBJ2-6, with D tentatively TRBD1 (6 bases). Germline loops: CDR1 SNHLY, CDR2 FYNNEI. The CDR3 sequence is 15 residues long. V was pared by 6 bases and J by 4 bases, with 13 bases between. The CDR3 is CASSKGQSGANVLTF. In DNA form, the CDR3 reads TGTGCCAGCAGCAAAGGACAGTCAGGGGCCAACGTCCTGACTTTC.

The V gene is TRBV7-2, the J gene TRBJ1-1, with 8 bases fitting TRBD1. CDR1 and CDR2 (germline): SGHTA, FQGNSA. The CDR3 loop spans 14 amino acids. Trimming cost V 2 bases and J 3 bases; bases outside gene matches: 2. The CDR3 spells CASSLYRGDTEAFF. The CDR3 region has the DNA TGTGCCAGCAGCTTATACAGGGGGGACACTGAAGCTTTCTTT.

This clone was seen a handful of times. The chain is built from TRBV18 and TRBJ2-1, with TRBD2 identical over 9 bases. Germline V gene data show CDR1 as KGHSH and CDR2 as LQKENI. The CDR3 is 16 amino acids. Trimming took 4 bases from V and 7 from J; bases not matched to a gene: 11. The DNA of the CDR3 is TGTGCCAGCTCACATTCCGCGGGGGGGCCGAGTAATGAGCAGTTCTTC. Amino acids: CASSHSAGGPSNEQFF.

This clone showed up just a few times. The chain has TRBV18 and TRBJ2-5, with a tentative D call TRBD1 (5 bases). CDR1 is KGHSH, CDR2 LQKENI, per germline. V lost 6 bases, J lost 3 bases, and 14 bases lay in between. The CDR3 is 14 amino acids. This chain's CDR3 is CASSRTRREETQYF. The CDR3, as DNA: TGTGCCAGCTCTCGCACGCGCAGGGAAGAGACCCAGTACTTC.

The J gene is TRBJ2-7, the V gene TRBV6-1; perhaps TRBD2 as D (6 bases). The V end lost 4 bases, the J end lost 5 bases, and 15 bases lay between the germline ends. Germline V gene data show CDR1 as MNHNS and CDR2 as SASEGT. The CDR3 is made up of 14 amino acids. Here the CDR3 reads CASSVSPDYHEQYF. The DNA for the CDR3 is TGTGCCAGCAGTGTCTCCCCGGACTATCACGAGCAGTACTTC.

This clone was counted a few times. The rearrangement uses TRBV7-2 and TRBJ2-3, with 9 bases matching TRBD2. Trimming cost V 3 bases and J 5 bases; bases outside gene matches: 9. The CDR3 consists of 16 residues. The germline V gene has CDR1 SGHTA and CDR2 FQGNSA. The CDR3: CASSFLGGGAGDTQYF. In DNA, the CDR3 is TGTGCCAGCAGCTTCCTAGGCGGGGGGGCCGGAGATACGCAGTATTTT.

The CDR3, as DNA: TGTGCCAGCAGTCCTTTCTTAGACTCCGTAACGACCCAGTACTTC. This sequence encodes CASSPFLDSVTTQYF. This chain uses TRBV6-5 with TRBJ2-5; D unresolved. This CDR3 is 15 amino acids long. The V end was cut by 5 bases, the J end by 7 bases, with 20 bases between. Germline assignment: CDR1 MNHEY and CDR2 SVGAGI.

This clone was seen more than once but under ten times. The rearrangement uses TRBV7-2 and TRBJ2-5; TRBD2 aligns across 16 bases. This CDR3 region has 17 residues. Germline CDR1 reads SGHTA; CDR2 reads FQGNSA. The trim removed 5 bases at V and 4 bases at J, leaving 7 bases unmatched. The CDR3 protein is CASSPGTSGRVAETQYF. The CDR3 coding sequence is TGTGCCAGCAGCCCGGGGACTAGCGGGAGGGTGGCAGAGACCCAGTACTTC.

This sequence joins TRBV28 and TRBJ2-5; D unresolved. In germline, CDR1 is MDHEN, CDR2 SYDVKM. The CDR3 runs 13 residues. Trimming left V 6 bases short and J 7 bases short, with 15 bases between. CDR3 loop: CASRPGSLGTQYF. The CDR3 DNA follows: TGTGCCAGCAGGCCAGGATCCCTGGGGACCCAGTACTTC.

This clone was seen more than once but under ten times. This chain links TRBV2 with TRBJ1-3; D is perhaps TRBD1 (6 bases). Trimming took 8 bases from V and 3 from J, leaving 14 bases between them. The CDR3 is 14 residues long. Looked up from germline, CDR1 is SNHLY and CDR2 is FYNNEI. The CDR3 protein is CASSTRQVGNTIYF. For the CDR3, the DNA is TGTGCCAGCTCTACCAGACAGGTTGGAAACACCATATATTTT.

This clone has more than one count but fewer than ten. The V gene is TRBV6-5, the J gene TRBJ1-2; 10 bases match TRBD1. Germline V gene sequence: CDR1 MNHEY, CDR2 SVGAGI. The trim removed 8 bases at V and 6 bases at J, leaving 6 bases unmatched. This CDR3 has 13 amino acids. The DNA of the CDR3 is TGTGCCAGCGCTAGGGACAGGGGTAATGGCTACACCTTC. Its protein product is CASARDRGNGYTF.